This is a list of T cell receptor beta chains from one sample in a study of OX40 agonist ivuxolimab in advanced cancers. The assay was immunoSEQ multiplex PCR, and TCRdb's table has in-frame clones only and misses some. The sample has fewer than 90,000 clones; approximately 89% are singletons. Source: CD4+ or CD8+ T cells sorted from blood, taken in a trial of the OX40 agonist ivuxolimab. The source of these receptors is an adult with an advanced solid tumor such as melanoma, head and neck, liver or kidney cancer. Both conserved end residues are trimmed from each CDR3. The order of the fields is J gene, clone size, V gene, CDR3 protein. The size of a clone is reported for some rows only, either as once, few or many, or as a class for expanded clones.

J gene: TRBJ2-5; clone size: once; V gene: TRBV30; CDR3 protein: AWSLGETQY
J gene: TRBJ1-5; clone size: few; V gene: TRBV10-3; CDR3 protein: AISDVDSLAPQH
J gene: TRBJ2-3; clone size: -; V gene: TRBV30; CDR3 protein: AWSESSDTQY
J gene: TRBJ1-2; clone size: -; V gene: TRBV11-2; CDR3 protein: ASSLGVTLQGVIT
J gene: TRBJ2-7; clone size: -; V gene: TRBV19; CDR3 protein: ASSIGTSGFQAYEQY
J gene: TRBJ1-1; clone size: -; V gene: TRBV30; CDR3 protein: AWSVQPELNTEAF
J gene: TRBJ2-2; clone size: -; V gene: TRBV27; CDR3 protein: ASRRSTSTGELF
J gene: TRBJ1-2; clone size: -; V gene: TRBV2; CDR3 protein: ASSVPEAGERYGYT
J gene: TRBJ2-5; clone size: -; V gene: TRBV10-3; CDR3 protein: AISDPQGRGSAETQY
J gene: TRBJ2-2; clone size: -; V gene: TRBV5-1; CDR3 protein: ASSLALAGGNGELF
J gene: TRBJ1-2; clone size: -; V gene: TRBV30; CDR3 protein: AWNTASYGYT
J gene: TRBJ1-1; clone size: -; V gene: TRBV7-2; CDR3 protein: ASSLGRGNTEAF
J gene: TRBJ2-2; clone size: -; V gene: TRBV6-6; CDR3 protein: ASRTGTANTGELF
J gene: TRBJ1-3; clone size: -; V gene: TRBV5-1; CDR3 protein: ASSTGFSGNTIY
J gene: TRBJ2-3; clone size: -; V gene: TRBV5-1; CDR3 protein: ASRRGGTGTDTQY
J gene: TRBJ2-7; clone size: -; V gene: TRBV6-6; CDR3 protein: ASTRSGRALYEQY
J gene: TRBJ2-1; clone size: -; V gene: TRBV19; CDR3 protein: ASHRGQSYNEQF
J gene: TRBJ1-4; clone size: -; V gene: TRBV25-1; CDR3 protein: ASSENRGGTNEKLF
J gene: TRBJ1-1; clone size: -; V gene: TRBV9; CDR3 protein: ASSASHGNTEAF
J gene: TRBJ2-1; clone size: -; V gene: TRBV6-6; CDR3 protein: ASSSETGVSYNEQF
J gene: TRBJ2-5; clone size: -; V gene: TRBV7-9; CDR3 protein: ASSLAASGKETQY
J gene: TRBJ2-2; clone size: -; V gene: TRBV10-3; CDR3 protein: AISEGRATGELF
J gene: TRBJ2-5; clone size: -; V gene: TRBV30; CDR3 protein: AWSVNRGETQY
J gene: TRBJ2-7; clone size: -; V gene: TRBV9; CDR3 protein: ASSVAPSGQGYEQY
J gene: TRBJ2-2; clone size: -; V gene: TRBV18; CDR3 protein: ASSPTSTGELF
J gene: TRBJ2-7; clone size: -; V gene: TRBV5-1; CDR3 protein: ASSLAGGGYEQY